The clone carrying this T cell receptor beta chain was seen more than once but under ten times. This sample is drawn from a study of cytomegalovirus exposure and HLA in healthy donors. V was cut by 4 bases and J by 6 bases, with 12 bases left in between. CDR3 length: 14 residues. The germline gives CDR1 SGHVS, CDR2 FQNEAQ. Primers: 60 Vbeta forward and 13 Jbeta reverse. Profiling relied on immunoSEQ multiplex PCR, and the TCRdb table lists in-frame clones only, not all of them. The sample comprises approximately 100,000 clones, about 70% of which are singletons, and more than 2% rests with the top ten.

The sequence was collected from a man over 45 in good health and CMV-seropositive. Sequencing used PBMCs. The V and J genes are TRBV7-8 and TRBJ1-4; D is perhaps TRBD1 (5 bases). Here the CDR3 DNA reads TGTGCCAGCAGCTCCGACAGCGGGCATGAAAAACTGTTTTTT. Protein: CASSSDSGHEKLFF. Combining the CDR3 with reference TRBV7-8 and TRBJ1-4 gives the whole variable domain GAGVSQSPRYKVAKRGQDVALRCDPISGHVSLFWYQQALGQGPEFLTYFQNEAQLDKSGLPSDRFFAERPEGSVSTLKIQRTQQEDSAVYLCASSSDSGHEKLFFGSGTQLSVL.